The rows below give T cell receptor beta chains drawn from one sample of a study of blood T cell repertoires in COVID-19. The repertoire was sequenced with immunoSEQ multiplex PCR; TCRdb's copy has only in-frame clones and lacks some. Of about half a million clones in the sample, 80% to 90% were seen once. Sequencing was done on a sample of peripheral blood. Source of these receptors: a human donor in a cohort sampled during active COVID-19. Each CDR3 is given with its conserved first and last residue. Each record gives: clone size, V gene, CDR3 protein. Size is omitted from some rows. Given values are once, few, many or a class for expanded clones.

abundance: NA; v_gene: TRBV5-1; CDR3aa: CASSFSQGNEQYF
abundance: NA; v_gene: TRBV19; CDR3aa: CASSIGGTGTLGTGELFF
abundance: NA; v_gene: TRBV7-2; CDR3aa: CASSLAPTSGNEQFF
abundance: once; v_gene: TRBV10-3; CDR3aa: CAISRGQGDSPLHF
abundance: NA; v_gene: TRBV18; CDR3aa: CASSPPTGFGNTIYF
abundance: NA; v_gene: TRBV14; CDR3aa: CASSPTGYYGYTF
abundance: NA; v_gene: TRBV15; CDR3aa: CATSRDRGSTDTQYF
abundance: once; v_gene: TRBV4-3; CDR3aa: CASSQVRGKLAGADTQYF
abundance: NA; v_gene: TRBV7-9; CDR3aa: CASSQSLGQGGTEAFF
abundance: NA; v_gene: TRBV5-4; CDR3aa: CASSPDPTANTEAFF
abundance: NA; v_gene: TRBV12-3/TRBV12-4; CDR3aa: CASSFSGNYGYTF
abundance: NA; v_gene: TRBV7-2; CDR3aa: CASSSEASPGETQYF
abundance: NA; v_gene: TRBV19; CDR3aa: CASSIGLAGTYEQYF
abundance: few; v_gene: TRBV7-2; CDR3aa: CASSPTGSTGELFF
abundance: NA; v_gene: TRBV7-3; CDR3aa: CASSLSGRPVTDTQYF
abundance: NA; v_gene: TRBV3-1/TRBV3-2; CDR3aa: CASSQGGATGELFF
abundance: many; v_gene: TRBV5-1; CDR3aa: CASSLEPGLNTEAFF
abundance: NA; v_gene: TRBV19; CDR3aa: CASSTTGTNQDTQYF
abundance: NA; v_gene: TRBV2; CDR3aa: CASRDTGAMGYEQYF
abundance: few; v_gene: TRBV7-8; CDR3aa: CASSSDRGPYEQYF
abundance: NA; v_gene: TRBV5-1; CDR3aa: CASRSQGDNEKLFF
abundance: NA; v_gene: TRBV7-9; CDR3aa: CASSSQGLYNEQFF
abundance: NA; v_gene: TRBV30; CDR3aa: CAWSGPGTGGIDEQYF
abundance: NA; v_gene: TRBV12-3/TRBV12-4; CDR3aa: CASSISGGSLTFF
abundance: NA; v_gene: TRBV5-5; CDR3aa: CASSLSGGDSYEQYF
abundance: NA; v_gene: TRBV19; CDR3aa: CASRGSSLNQPQHF
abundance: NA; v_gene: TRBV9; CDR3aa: CASNTGTSANEQFF
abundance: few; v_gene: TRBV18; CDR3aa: CASSLGGGGNQPQHF
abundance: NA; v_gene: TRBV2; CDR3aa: CASSVMGASTDTQYF
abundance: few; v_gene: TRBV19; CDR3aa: CASSNQREAIYEQYF
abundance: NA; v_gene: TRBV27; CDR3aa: CASSVMGGGDRLLNTEAFF
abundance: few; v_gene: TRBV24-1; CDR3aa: CATSESSGQVRAPNTEAFF
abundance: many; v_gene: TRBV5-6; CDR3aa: CASSLSRGSWSYEQYF
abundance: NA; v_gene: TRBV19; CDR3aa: CASSIFTGGQPQHF
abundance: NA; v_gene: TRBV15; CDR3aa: CATSRDADEQFF
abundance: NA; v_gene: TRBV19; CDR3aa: CASSIIPFRAVNTEAFF
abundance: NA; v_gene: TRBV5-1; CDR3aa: CASMGLAGAGDTQYF
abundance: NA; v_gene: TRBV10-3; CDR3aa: CAISQGSGYTF
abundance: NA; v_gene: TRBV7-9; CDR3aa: CASSKRLRLAAQETQYF
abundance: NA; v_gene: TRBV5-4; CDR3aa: CASSLAGGTDTQYF
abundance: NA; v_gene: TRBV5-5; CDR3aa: CASSLRLAGGNEQFF
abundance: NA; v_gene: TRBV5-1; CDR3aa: CASSLKLTGSNEQFF
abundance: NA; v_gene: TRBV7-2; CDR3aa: CASSRGGGLITSYEQYF
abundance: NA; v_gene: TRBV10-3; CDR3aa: CAISASRDSYEQYF
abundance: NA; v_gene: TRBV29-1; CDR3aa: CSVSTGSTGDTQYF
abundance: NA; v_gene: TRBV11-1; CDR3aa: CASSHQTGPSEQYF
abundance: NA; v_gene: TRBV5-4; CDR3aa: CASSSTGDSYEQYF
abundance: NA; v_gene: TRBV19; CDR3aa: CASSVWDSLGNEQFF
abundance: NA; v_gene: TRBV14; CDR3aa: CASSLRMSSGRHGDEQFF
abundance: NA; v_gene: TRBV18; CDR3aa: CASSPAQNTEAFF
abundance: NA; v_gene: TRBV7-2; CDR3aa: CASSLDGTSVNEQFF
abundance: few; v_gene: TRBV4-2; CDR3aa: CASSQEPENTEAFF
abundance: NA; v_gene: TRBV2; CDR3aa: CASSEALSAGTEAFF